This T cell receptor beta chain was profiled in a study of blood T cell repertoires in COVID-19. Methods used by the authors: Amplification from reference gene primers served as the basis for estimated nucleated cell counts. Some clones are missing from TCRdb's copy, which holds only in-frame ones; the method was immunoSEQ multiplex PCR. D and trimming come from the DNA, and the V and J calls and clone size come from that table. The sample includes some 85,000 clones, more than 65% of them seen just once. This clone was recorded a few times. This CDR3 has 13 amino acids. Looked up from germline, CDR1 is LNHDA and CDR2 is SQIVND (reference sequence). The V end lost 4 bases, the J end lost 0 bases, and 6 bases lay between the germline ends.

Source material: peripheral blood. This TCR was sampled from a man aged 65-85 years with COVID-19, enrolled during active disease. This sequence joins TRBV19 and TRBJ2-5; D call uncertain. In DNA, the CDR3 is TGTGCCAGTAGTAACCGGTACCAAGAGACCCAGTACTTC. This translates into CASSNRYQETQYF.